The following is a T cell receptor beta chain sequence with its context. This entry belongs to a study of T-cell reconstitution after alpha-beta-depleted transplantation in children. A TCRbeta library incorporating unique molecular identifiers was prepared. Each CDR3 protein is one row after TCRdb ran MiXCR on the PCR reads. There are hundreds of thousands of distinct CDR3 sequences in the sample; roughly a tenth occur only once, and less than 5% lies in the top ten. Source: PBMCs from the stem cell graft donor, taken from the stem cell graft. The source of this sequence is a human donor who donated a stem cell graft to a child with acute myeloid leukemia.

In DNA, the CDR3 is TGCAGTGCTAGAAGAGCGGACAGCAATCAGCCCCAGCATTTT. Residues: CSARRADSNQPQHF. This chain links TRBV20-1 with TRBJ1-5; unclear D gene. The CDR3 runs 14 residues. The V gene lost 2 bases and the J gene lost 1 base, with 9 bases spanning the gap. Germline-derived CDR1 and CDR2 are DFQATT and SNEGSKA (reference sequence).